These 20 T cell receptor beta chains came from one sample sequenced in a study of T cell responses to AZD1222 COVID-19 vaccine (dated by TCRdb to about 2021). The meaning of the sample's time point label: baseline before first vaccination. The library was obtained by the immunoSEQ multiplex PCR assay. TCRdb provides this immuneACCESS table in a form limited to in-frame rearrangements. Some clones are lacking; in checked studies, under half of them reflect an unresolved V gene, and why the rest are absent is not known. In this sample the table shows some 120,000 clones, approximately 90% of which occur a single time. Together, the top ten hold approximately 7.5% of the sample. This material consisted of peripheral blood, taken on day 0 of AZD1222 vaccination. The receptor source for this set is an adult in good health.

The chain couples TRBV5-3 to TRBJ1-5, with D tentatively TRBD1 (6 bases). TRBV5-3 has ORF status, its function being uncertain. The V end lost 1 base, the J end lost 5 bases, and 10 bases lay between the germline ends. CDR3 length: 14 residues. In DNA form, the CDR3 reads TGTGCCAGAAGCTTGTACAGGGCCCATCAGCCCCAGCATTTT. It yields the protein CARSLYRAHQPQHF.

A word on this clone: No conserved phenylalanine or tryptophan ends this CDR3, so it is likely a read error. The limits of the CDR3 on the DNA are not certain, so only TCRdb's listed CDR3 is given. This chain joins TRBV2 and TRBJ2-7. Looked up from germline, CDR1 is SNHLY and CDR2 is FYNNEI. The CDR3 is 13 residues long, ends included. The CDR3 region is CASSETAGTFKGE.

The V call is TRBV6-2 or TRBV6-3, the J call TRBJ1-5; D not certain. This CDR3 region has 14 residues. CDR1 MNHEY and CDR2 SVGEGT come from the germline V gene. Trimming took 2 bases from V and 0 from J, leaving 5 bases between them. In DNA, the CDR3 is TGTGCCAGCAGTTACCTGGTTAGCAATCAGCCCCAGCATTTT. Protein sequence: CASSYLVSNQPQHF.

The V call is TRBV29-1, the J call TRBJ2-1, with 12 positions matching TRBD2. The CDR3 has 15 residues. The germline V gene has CDR1 SQVTM and CDR2 ANQGSEA. After removal of 3 bases from V and 4 bases from J, the junction contained 4 bases not matched to a gene. CDR3 region: CSVETSGRTYNEQFF. Here the CDR3 DNA reads TGCAGCGTTGAGACTAGCGGGAGAACTTACAATGAGCAGTTCTTC.

The genes are TRBV6-1 and TRBJ2-4, with TRBD1 matching over 9 bases. Germline V gene lookup returns CDR1 MNHNS and CDR2 SASEGT. V lost 2 bases and J lost 2; bases outside the gene matches: 4. The CDR3 is made up of 16 amino acids. CDR3 coding DNA: TGTGCCAGCAGTGAACCGGGACAGGGCTCCAAAAACATTCAGTACTTC. Translated: CASSEPGQGSKNIQYF.

This clone was seen more than once but under ten times. The chain employs TRBV3-1 (or the pseudogene TRBV3-2) and TRBJ1-4, with D possibly TRBD1 on 5 matching bases. The CDR3 covers 17 residues. Trimming stripped 2 bases from V and 8 bases from J, with 21 bases between. The germline V gene has CDR1 LGHDT and CDR2 YNNKEL (reference sequence). CDR3 loop: CASSQPVGGGRREKLFF. The CDR3 region has the DNA TGTGCCAGCAGCCAACCGGTTGGTGGGGGGAGGCGGGAAAAACTGTTTTTT.

This chain joins TRBV6-2 or TRBV6-3 and TRBJ1-4; D call uncertain. V was cut by 4 bases and J by 0 bases, with 0 bases left in between. The CDR3 is 12 amino acids. Per the germline V gene, CDR1 is MNHEY and CDR2 is SVGEGT. CDR3 DNA sequence: TGTGCCAGCAGTTCAACTAATGAAAAACTGTTTTTT. It yields the protein CASSSTNEKLFF.

The J gene is TRBJ2-1, the V gene TRBV5-1; 11 nucleotides agree with TRBD1. The CDR3 is 14 amino acids. Looked up from germline, CDR1 is SGHRS and CDR2 is YFSETQ. J lost 6 bases, V lost 4 bases, and 3 bases had no gene match. In DNA, the CDR3 is TGCGCCAGCAGCCCCGGGACAGGGGGCAATGAGCAGTTCTTC. The encoded protein is CASSPGTGGNEQFF.

The genes are TRBV6-5 and TRBJ2-1; D is perhaps TRBD1 or TRBD2 (6 bases each). The germline gives CDR1 MNHEY, CDR2 SVGAGI. The CDR3 runs 14 residues. Deletions cut 6 bases from V and 0 bases from J, with 9 bases between. The CDR3 sequence: CASSRGGSYNEQFF. In DNA form, the CDR3 reads TGTGCCAGCAGCAGGGGAGGCTCCTACAATGAGCAGTTCTTC.

The rearrangement links TRBV4-3 to TRBJ2-1; 8 nucleotides align to TRBD2. The ends lost 0 bases at V and 5 bases at J; junction bases unmatched: 9. Germline V gene data show CDR1 as LGHNA and CDR2 as YSLEER. This CDR3 has 17 residues. CDR3 loop: CASSQESSGQLHNEQFF. The CDR3 DNA follows: TGCGCCAGCAGCCAAGAGTCTAGCGGGCAACTGCACAATGAGCAGTTCTTC.

This sequence joins TRBV5-5 and TRBJ2-1, with a tentative D call TRBD2 (6 bases). Germline values: CDR1 SGHKS, CDR2 YYEKEE (reference sequence). V was cut by 3 bases and J by 12 bases, with 7 bases left in between. This CDR3 has 10 amino acids. As DNA, the CDR3 is TGTGCCAGCAGCTCCGGGGGGCAGTTCTTC. Its protein is CASSSGGQFF.

The chain recombines TRBV5-1 with TRBJ2-2; 7 bases match TRBD1. J was trimmed by 5 bases and V by 2 bases; bases with no gene match: 0. The CDR3 sequence is 13 residues long. Germline lookup yields CDR1 SGHRS and CDR2 YFSETQ. The chain's CDR3 is CASSLQGTGELFF. Written as DNA, the CDR3 is TGCGCCAGCAGCTTACAGGGGACCGGGGAGCTGTTTTTT. The full variable domain, with the rest looked up from reference TRBV5-1 and TRBJ2-2, is KAGVTQTPRYLIKTRGQQVTLSCSPISGHRSVSWYQQTPGQGLQFLFEYFSETQRNKGNFPGRFSGRQFSNSRSEMNVSTLELGDSALYLCASSLQGTGELFFGEGSRLTVL.

This chain uses TRBV14 with TRBJ1-2; 8 nucleotides line up with TRBD1. Trimming cost V 2 bases and J 12 bases; bases outside gene matches: 8. The CDR3 sequence is 13 residues long. Looked up from germline, CDR1 is SGHDN and CDR2 is FVKESK. CDR3 coding DNA: TGTGCCAGCAGCCAACCGGGACAGGCCAGGCACACCTTC. Amino acid sequence: CASSQPGQARHTF.

The chain uses TRBV12-3 or TRBV12-4 and TRBJ1-5; the D gene is possibly TRBD1 (5 bases). V gave up 5 bases and J gave up 7 bases, with 12 bases separating them. CDR3 length equals 13 residues. The CDR3 DNA is TGTGCCAGCAGTGATGGGGCCGGGCAGCCCCAGCATTTT. It is translated as CASSDGAGQPQHF.

The chain links TRBV5-1 to TRBJ1-3, with D perhaps TRBD1 (5 bases). The CDR3 contains 14 residues. Germline V gives CDR1 SGHRS, CDR2 YFSETQ. The V and J ends lost 2 bases and 7 bases respectively, with 13 bases between them. DNA for the CDR3: TGCGCCAGCAGCTTAGGGGCGTTCGGGAACACCATATATTTT. It translates to CASSLGAFGNTIYF. Using reference TRBV5-1 and TRBJ1-3 for the parts outside the CDR3, the full variable domain is KAGVTQTPRYLIKTRGQQVTLSCSPISGHRSVSWYQQTPGQGLQFLFEYFSETQRNKGNFPGRFSGRQFSNSRSEMNVSTLELGDSALYLCASSLGAFGNTIYFGEGSWLTVV.

The chain links TRBV24-1 to TRBJ2-3; D is possibly TRBD1 (6 bases). The germline V and J ends were trimmed by 10 bases and 2 bases, with 9 bases remaining between them. The germline CDR1 and CDR2 sequences are KGHDR and SFDVKD. CDR3 length equals 12 residues. The chain's CDR3 is CATAGDTDTQYF. DNA of the CDR3: TGTGCCACGGCAGGGGACACAGATACGCAGTATTTT.

This clone was counted a few times. The V call is TRBV6-5, the J call TRBJ2-3; TRBD1 is a possible D gene (6 bases). This CDR3 region has 13 residues. CDR1 is MNHEY and CDR2 is SVGAGI in the germline V gene. The V end was cut by 6 bases, the J end by 1 base, with 8 bases between. For the CDR3, the DNA is TGTGCCAGCAGGAAGGGGGGCACAGATACGCAGTATTTT. This translates into CASRKGGTDTQYF.

V is TRBV7-6 and J is TRBJ1-5, with TRBD1 identical over 7 bases. Germline-derived CDR1 and CDR2 are SGHVS and FNYEAQ. V dropped 5 bases and J dropped 6; count of bases not matched to a gene: 4. The CDR3 spans 13 residues. CDR3 sequence (DNA): TGTGCCAGCAGCGACAGGGAAGGTCAGCCCCAGCATTTT. Translation: CASSDREGQPQHF.

The rearrangement joins TRBV3-1 (or the pseudogene TRBV3-2) to TRBJ2-3, with TRBD1 identical over 9 bases. The length of the CDR3 is 17 residues. Germline CDR1 and CDR2: LGHDT and YNNKEL (reference sequence). The V and J ends lost 3 bases and 3 bases, in that order; junction bases with no gene match: 10. The CDR3 region is CASSQATGGGVTDTQYF. CDR3 sequence (DNA): TGTGCCAGCAGCCAGGCCACAGGGGGCGGAGTTACAGATACGCAGTATTTT.

The rearrangement uses TRBV10-3 and TRBJ2-2, with TRBD2 identical over 12 bases. J lost 5 bases, V lost 5 bases, and 9 bases had no gene match. Germline loops: CDR1 ENHRY, CDR2 SYGVKD. CDR3 length equals 17 residues. The CDR3 protein is CAISPSSGTSGTGELFF. The CDR3 DNA reads as TGTGCCATCAGTCCATCCTCCGGGACTAGCGGGACCGGGGAGCTGTTTTTT.